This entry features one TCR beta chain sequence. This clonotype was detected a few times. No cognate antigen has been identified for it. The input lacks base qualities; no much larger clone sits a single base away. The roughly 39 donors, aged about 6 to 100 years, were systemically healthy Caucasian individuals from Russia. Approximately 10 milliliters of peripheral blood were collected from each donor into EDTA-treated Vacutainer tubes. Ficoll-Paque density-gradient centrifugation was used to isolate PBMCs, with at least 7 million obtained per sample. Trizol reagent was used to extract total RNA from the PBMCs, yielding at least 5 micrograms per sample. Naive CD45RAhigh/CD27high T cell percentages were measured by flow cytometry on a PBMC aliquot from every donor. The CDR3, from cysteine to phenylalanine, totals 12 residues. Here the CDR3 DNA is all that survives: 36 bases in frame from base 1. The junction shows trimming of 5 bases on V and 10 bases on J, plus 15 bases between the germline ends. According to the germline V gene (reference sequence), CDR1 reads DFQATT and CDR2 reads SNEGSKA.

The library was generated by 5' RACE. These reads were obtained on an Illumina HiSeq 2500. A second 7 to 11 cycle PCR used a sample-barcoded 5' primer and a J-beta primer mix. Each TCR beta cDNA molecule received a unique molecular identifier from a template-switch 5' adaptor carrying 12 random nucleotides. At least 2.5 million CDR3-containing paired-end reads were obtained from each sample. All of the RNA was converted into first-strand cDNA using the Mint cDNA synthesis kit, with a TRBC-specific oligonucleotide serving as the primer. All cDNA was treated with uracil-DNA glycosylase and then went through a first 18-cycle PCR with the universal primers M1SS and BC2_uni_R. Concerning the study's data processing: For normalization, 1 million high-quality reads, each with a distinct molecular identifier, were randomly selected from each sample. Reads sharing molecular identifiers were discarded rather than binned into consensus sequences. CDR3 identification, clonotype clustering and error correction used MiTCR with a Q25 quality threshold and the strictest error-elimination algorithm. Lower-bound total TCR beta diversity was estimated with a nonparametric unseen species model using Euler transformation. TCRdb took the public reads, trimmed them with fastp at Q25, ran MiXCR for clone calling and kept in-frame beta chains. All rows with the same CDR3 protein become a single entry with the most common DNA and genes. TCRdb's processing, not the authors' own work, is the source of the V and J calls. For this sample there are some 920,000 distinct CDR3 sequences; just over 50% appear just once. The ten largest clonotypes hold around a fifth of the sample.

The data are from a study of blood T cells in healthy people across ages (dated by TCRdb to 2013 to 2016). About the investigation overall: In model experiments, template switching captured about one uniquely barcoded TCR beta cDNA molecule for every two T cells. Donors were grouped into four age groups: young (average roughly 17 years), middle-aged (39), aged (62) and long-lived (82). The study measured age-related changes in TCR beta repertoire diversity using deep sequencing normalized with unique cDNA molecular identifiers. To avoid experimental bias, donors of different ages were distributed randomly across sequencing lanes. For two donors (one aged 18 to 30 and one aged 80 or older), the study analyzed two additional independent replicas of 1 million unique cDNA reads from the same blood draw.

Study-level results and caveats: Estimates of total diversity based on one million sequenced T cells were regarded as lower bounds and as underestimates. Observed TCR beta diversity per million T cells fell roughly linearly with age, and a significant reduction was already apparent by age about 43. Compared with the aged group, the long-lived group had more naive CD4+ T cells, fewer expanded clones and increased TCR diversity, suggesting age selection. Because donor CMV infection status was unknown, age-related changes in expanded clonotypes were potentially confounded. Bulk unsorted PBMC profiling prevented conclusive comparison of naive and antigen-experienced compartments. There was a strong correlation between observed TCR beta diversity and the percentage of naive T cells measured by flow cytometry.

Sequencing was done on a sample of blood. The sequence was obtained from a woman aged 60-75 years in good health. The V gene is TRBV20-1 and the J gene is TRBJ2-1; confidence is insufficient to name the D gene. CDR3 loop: CSAPPLLGEQFF. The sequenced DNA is TGCAGTGCTCCGCCGTTGTTGGGCGAGCAGTTCTTC.